The entry below gives a single T cell receptor (beta chain) sequence along with its context. Generated by immunoSEQ multiplex PCR, the TCRdb table keeps only in-frame clones and is missing some. The sample records approximately 16,000 clones, over 95% being singletons. The sample belongs to a study of a mutant IDH1 vaccine in newly diagnosed glioma. Overall study: The treated group averaged 40.4 years old and was around 62% male, around 38% female. The therapy given earlier, which was standard therapy, consisted of radiotherapy, temozolomide, or both, and most of the patients received both.

As for time point: baseline, week 1 (first vaccination visit). The sample's treatment: pre-vaccination baseline after standard-of-care therapy. This sequence was found in a woman younger than 35 with glioma. Some clones in this sample may be carry-over from other donors' samples. Sequencing used peripheral blood mononuclear cells (PBMCs), obtained from a glioma patient treated with radiotherapy, temozolomide or both.

Here the CDR3 reads CASSYSGTADTQYF. DNA for the CDR3: TGTGCCAGCAGTTACTCCGGGACAGCCGATACGCAGTATTTT. The chain joins TRBV6-5 to TRBJ2-3; the match to TRBD1 covers 7 bases. CDR3 length equals 14 residues. The V gene's germline CDR1 is MNHEY and CDR2 SVGAGI. J was trimmed by 6 bases and V by 0 bases; bases with no gene match: 3.